This T cell receptor (beta chain) was identified during a study of blood T cell repertoires in COVID-19. Across the whole study: Both acute and convalescent COVID-19 samples were obtained from the United States, Italy and Spain.

The method was immunoSEQ multiplex PCR; TCRdb's version includes in-frame clones alone and lacks a portion of them. The data hold roughly 330,000 clones, with about 87% observed a single time. Looked up from germline, CDR1 is KGHDR and CDR2 is SFDVKD. The V segment lost 3 bases and the J segment 1 base; nucleotides outside the gene matches: 4. The CDR3 has 15 amino acids. This clonotype was obtained from a woman younger than 45 who had recovered from COVID-19. The specimen sequenced was PBMCs or T cells enriched from blood (not recorded which). This chain connects TRBV24-1 to TRBJ2-5; TRBD1 aligns across 7 bases. The CDR3: CATSDPQGTQETQYF. For the CDR3, the DNA is TGTGCCACCAGTGATCCACAGGGGACCCAAGAGACCCAGTACTTC.